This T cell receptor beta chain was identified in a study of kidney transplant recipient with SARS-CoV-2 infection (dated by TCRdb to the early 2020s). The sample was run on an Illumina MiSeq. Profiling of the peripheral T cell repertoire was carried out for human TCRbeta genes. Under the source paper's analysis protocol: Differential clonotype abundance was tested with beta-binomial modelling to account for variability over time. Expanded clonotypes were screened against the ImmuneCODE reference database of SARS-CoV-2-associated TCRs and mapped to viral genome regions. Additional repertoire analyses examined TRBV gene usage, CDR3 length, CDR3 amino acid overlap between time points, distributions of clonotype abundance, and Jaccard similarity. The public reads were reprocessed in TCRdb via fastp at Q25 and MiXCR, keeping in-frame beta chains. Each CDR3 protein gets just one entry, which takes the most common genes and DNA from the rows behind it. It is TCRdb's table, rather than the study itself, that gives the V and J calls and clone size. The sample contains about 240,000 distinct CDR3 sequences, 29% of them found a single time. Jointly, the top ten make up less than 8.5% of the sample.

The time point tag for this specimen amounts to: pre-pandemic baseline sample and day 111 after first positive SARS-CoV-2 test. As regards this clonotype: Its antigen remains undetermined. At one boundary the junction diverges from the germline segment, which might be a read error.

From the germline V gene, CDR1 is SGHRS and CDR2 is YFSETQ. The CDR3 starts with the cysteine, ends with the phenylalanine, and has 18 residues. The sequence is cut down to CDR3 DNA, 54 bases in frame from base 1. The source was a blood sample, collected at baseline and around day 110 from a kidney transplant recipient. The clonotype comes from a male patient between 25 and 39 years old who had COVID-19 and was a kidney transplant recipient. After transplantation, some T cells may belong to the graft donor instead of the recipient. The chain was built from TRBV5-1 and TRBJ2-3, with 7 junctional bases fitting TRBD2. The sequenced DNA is TGCGTCAGCAGCCACGGGACTACCTCCCCAAGAAGGACAGATACGCAGTATTTT. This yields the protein CVSSHGTTSPRRTDTQYF.